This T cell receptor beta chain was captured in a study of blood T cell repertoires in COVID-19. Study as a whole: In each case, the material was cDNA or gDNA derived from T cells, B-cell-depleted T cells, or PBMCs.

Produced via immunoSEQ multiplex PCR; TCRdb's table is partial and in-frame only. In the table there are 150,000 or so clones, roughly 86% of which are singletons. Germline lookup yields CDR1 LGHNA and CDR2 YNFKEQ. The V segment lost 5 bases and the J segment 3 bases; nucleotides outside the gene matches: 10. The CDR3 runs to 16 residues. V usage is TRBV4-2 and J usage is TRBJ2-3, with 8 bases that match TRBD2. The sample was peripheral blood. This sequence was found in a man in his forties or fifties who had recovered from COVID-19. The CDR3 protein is CASSIGLAFMTDTQYF. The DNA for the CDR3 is TGTGCCAGCAGCATAGGACTAGCTTTTATGACAGATACGCAGTATTTT.